The entry that follows covers one T cell receptor (beta chain) sequence. These data are taken from a study of blood T cell repertoires in COVID-19. Across the whole study: COVID-19 samples, acute and convalescent, were from the United States, Italy and Spain. PBMCs, B-cell-depleted T cells, or T cells provided the cDNA or gDNA that made up the material.

The CDR3 extends over 14 amino acids. CDR1 is SGHAT and CDR2 is FQNNGV in the germline V gene. V was trimmed by 5 bases and J by 8 bases, leaving 18 bases between them. Original methodology: Estimated nucleated cell counts came from reference gene primer amplification. The assay was immunoSEQ multiplex PCR, and TCRdb's table has in-frame clones only and misses some. Clone size and the V and J calls come from that table; the DNA yielded D and trimming. Of under 35,000 clones listed, about 89% are singletons. The chain couples TRBV11-2 to TRBJ1-2; maybe TRBD1 (5 bases). Sequencing input: peripheral blood. This sequence originates from a human donor in a cohort sampled during active COVID-19. In nucleotides, the CDR3 is TGTGCCAGCAGCCCCTCAGGGTCGAGGTTAGGCTACACCTTC. This codes for CASSPSGSRLGYTF.